This TCR beta chain was identified during a study of shared clonotypes between healthy human individuals. Healthy HIV-negative adults without recent acute infections or vaccinations served as donors. This CDR3 comprises 17 residues. Germline CDR1 and CDR2: MRHNA and SNTAGT. Trimming shortened V by 6 bases and J by 7 bases, and 22 bases separated the two germline ends. Sequenced by immunoSEQ multiplex PCR; TCRdb stores in-frame clones only, minus some. The sample yields some 2 million clones, 90% to 95% seen once. Sequencing was carried out using naive CD4+ T cells sorted from blood. Subset specified: CD45RA+ positively selected. The chain uses TRBV6-4 and TRBJ1-6; a weak D match, TRBD1 (5 bases). The receptor's source is a young man in good health. The CDR3 sequence: CASRPEGSALLNSPLHF. CDR3 nucleotides: TGTGCCAGCAGGCCTGAGGGGTCAGCACTTCTCAATTCACCCCTCCACTTT.